This T cell receptor (beta chain) emerged from a study of CD8 T cells in ankylosing spondylitis. General study points: Made up of eight or nine highly homologous variants, a TCR beta motif appeared characteristic of ankylosing spondylitis blood. Disease-associated clones were CD8+ and fairly uncommon in peripheral blood. Earlier reports found some motif variants in synovial fluid and blood in reactive arthritis.

In its sample, this clonotype was seen many times. Antigen: not known. This CDR3 region has 16 residues. Germline V CDR1 and CDR2: DFQATT, SNEGSKA (reference sequence). Losses at the gene ends were 2 bases for V and 0 bases for J; bases not matched to a gene: 9. TCRdb itself ran the 5' RACE reads through MiXCR, one entry per CDR3 protein. The table lists some 130,000 distinct CDR3 sequences, 7.5% to 9.5% of them singletons. This sequence joins TRBV20-1 and TRBJ1-2, with 7 bases identical to TRBD1. The origin of this receptor is a male donor with ankylosing spondylitis. Sequencing input: synovial fluid, either unsorted or a sorted T cell fraction (not recorded which). The CDR3 spells CSARPGQLPSNYGYTF. The CDR3 DNA sequence: TGCAGTGCTAGACCGGGACAGCTCCCTTCTAACTATGGCTACACCTTC.